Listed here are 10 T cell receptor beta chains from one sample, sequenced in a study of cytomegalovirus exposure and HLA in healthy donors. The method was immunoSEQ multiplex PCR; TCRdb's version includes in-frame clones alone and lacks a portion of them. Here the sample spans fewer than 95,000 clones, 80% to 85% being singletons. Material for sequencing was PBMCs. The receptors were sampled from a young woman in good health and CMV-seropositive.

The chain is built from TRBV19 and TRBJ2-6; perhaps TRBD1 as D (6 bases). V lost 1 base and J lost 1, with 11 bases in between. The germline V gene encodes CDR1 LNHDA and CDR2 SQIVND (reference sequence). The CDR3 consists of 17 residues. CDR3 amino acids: CASSIGTGQSGANVLTF. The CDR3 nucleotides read TGTGCCAGTAGTATAGGAACAGGGCAATCTGGGGCCAACGTCCTGACTTTC.

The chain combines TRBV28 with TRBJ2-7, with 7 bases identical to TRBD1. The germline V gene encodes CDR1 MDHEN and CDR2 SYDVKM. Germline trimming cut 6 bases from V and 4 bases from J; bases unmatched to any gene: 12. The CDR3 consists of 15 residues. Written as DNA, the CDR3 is TGTGCCAGCAGCTCCACGCCCACAGGGGAGTACGAGCAGTACTTC. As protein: CASSSTPTGEYEQYF.

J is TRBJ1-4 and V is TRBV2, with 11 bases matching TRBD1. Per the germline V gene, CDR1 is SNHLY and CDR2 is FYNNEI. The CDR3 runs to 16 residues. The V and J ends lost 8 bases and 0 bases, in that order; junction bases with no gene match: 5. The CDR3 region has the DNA TGTGCCAGCTCCGGGACAGGGGGGGCAACTAATGAAAAACTGTTTTTT. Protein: CASSGTGGATNEKLFF.

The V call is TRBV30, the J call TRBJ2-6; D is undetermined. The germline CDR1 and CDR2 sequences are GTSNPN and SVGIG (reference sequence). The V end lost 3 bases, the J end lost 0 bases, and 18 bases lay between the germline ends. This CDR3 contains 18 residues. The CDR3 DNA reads TGTGCCTGGAGGGATCCAGGATTCGGAATCTCTGGGGCCAACGTCCTGACTTTC. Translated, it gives CAWRDPGFGISGANVLTF.

The CDR3 bases are TGTGCCAGCAGTTACACAGGGTACGAGCAGTACTTC. As protein: CASSYTGYEQYF. The chain has TRBV28 and TRBJ2-5; perhaps TRBD1 as D (6 bases). The J call may not be correct, given that the DNA end is closer to TRBJ2-7. This CDR3 is 12 amino acids long. Looked up from germline, CDR1 is MDHEN and CDR2 is SYDVKM.

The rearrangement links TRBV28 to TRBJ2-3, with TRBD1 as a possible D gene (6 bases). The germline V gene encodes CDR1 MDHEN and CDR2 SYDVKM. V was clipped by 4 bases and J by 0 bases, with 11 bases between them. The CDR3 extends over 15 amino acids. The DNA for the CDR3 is TGTGCCAGCAGTTCCGACAGGCCTAGCACAGATACGCAGTATTTT. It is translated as CASSSDRPSTDTQYF.

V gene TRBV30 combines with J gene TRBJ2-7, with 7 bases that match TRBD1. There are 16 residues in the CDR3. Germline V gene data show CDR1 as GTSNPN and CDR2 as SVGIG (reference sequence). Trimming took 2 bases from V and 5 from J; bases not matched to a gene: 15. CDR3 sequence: CAWSPIGTAIDHEQYF. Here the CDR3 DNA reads TGTGCCTGGAGTCCAATTGGGACAGCGATAGACCACGAGCAGTACTTC.

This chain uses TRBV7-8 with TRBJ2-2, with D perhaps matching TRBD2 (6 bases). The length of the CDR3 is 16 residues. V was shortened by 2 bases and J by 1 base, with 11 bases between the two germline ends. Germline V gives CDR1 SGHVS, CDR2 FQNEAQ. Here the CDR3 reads CASSLIWGGNTGELFF. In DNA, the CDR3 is TGTGCCAGCAGCTTAATTTGGGGAGGGAACACCGGGGAGCTGTTTTTT. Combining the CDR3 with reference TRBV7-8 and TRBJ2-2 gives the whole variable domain GAGVSQSPRYKVAKRGQDVALRCDPISGHVSLFWYQQALGQGPEFLTYFQNEAQLDKSGLPSDRFFAERPEGSVSTLKIQRTQQEDSAVYLCASSLIWGGNTGELFFGEGSRLTVL.

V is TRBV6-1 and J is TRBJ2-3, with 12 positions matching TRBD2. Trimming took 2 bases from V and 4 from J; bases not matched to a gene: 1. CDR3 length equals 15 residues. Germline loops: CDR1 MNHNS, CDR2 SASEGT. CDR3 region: CASSELAGGPDTQYF. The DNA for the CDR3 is TGTGCCAGCAGTGAACTAGCGGGGGGGCCAGATACGCAGTATTTT.

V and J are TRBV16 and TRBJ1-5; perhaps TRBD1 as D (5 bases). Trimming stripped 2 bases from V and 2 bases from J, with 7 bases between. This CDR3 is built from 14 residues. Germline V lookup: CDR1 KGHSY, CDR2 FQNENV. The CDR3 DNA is TGTGCCAGCAGCCAACAGGGTGGCAATCAGCCCCAGCATTTT. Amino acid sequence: CASSQQGGNQPQHF.